This TCR beta chain was recorded in a study of vaccination effects on CD4 cells after COVID-19. Of note for this clone: Antigen: not known.

Culturing for about ten days preceded CD4+ T cell isolation. The cohort was immunized with two doses of either the BNT162b2 or mRNA-1273 vaccine. This CDR3 has 15 amino acids. V gave up 5 bases and J gave up 10 bases, with 21 bases separating them. The germline CDR1 and CDR2 sequences are SGHAT and FQNNGV. The protocol was immunoSEQ multiplex PCR, while the TCRdb copy is restricted to in-frame clones and leaves out a portion. Of 45,000 or so clones in the sample, roughly two thirds are singletons; the top ten hold about 7%. The source of this sequence is a human donor who received a COVID-19 vaccine. This material consisted of CD4+ T cells from PBMCs cultured without peptide, taken after COVID-19 vaccination. J is TRBJ2-1 and V is TRBV11-2; possibly TRBD1 for D (6 bases). The CDR3 region is CASSPPHPQGREQFF. The CDR3 DNA follows: TGTGCCAGCAGCCCCCCTCACCCCCAGGGGCGCGAGCAGTTCTTC.